The 2 T cell receptor beta chains below come from one sample, sequenced in a study of shared clonotypes between healthy human individuals. Some clones are missing from TCRdb's copy, which holds only in-frame ones; the method was immunoSEQ multiplex PCR. The sample yields around 550,000 clones, 95% seen once. Terminally differentiated effector memory CD45RA+ cells were excluded from the naive CD8 cells, which were CD45RO-negative and positively selected for CCR7. The sample comprised naive CD8+ T cells sorted from blood. These receptors came from a woman aged 30 to 39 in good health.

This chain links TRBV5-6 with TRBJ2-5; unclear D gene. The J call is uncertain, as TRBJ2-7 better fits the DNA end. CDR1 is SGHDT, CDR2 YYEEEE, per germline. This CDR3 region has 11 residues. The chain's CDR3 is CASSLLGEQYF. The CDR3, as DNA: TGTGCCAGCAGCTTGTTGGGCGAGCAGTACTTC.

The chain has TRBV2 and TRBJ1-5, with unresolved D. The V gene lost 3 bases and the J gene lost 3 bases, with 3 bases spanning the gap. The CDR3 spans 12 residues. CDR1 and CDR2 (germline): SNHLY, FYNNEI. Here the CDR3 reads CASSEDNQPQHF. Written as DNA, the CDR3 is TGTGCCAGCAGTGAGGACAATCAGCCCCAGCATTTT.